These T cell receptor beta chains were read from a single sample in a study of cytomegalovirus exposure and HLA in healthy donors. Method: immunoSEQ multiplex PCR; TCRdb's copy keeps in-frame clones and lacks some. The table records about 150,000 clones, 80% to 90% of them present only once. Specimen: PBMCs. These receptors were taken from a man younger than 35 in good health and CMV-seropositive. CDR3s include the opening cysteine and the closing phenylalanine or tryptophan. D genes are given only for firm matches. Size is omitted from some rows. Given values are once, few, many or a class for expanded clones.

TRBD1	TRBV5-1	.	TRBJ2-3	TGCGCCAGCAGCCCCGGGACAGGGTCAGATACGCAGTATTTT	CASSPGTGSDTQYF
TRBD1	TRBV30	.	TRBJ1-5	TGTGCCTGGAGTGTATGGGGACAGGGACAGCAGCCCCAGCATTTT	CAWSVWGQGQQPQHF
TRBD2	TRBV10-3	.	TRBJ2-7	TGTGCCATCAGTGAGAAGGCTAGCGGGTACGAGCAGTACTTC	CAISEKASGYEQYF
TRBD2	TRBV6-1	.	TRBJ2-7	TGTGCCAGCAGTGAAGCTTTGCGGGGGGCGTTCCACGAGCAGTACTTC	CASSEALRGAFHEQYF
TRBD2	TRBV27	.	TRBJ2-1	TGTGCCAGCAGTTTATCAATGGGGAGGGACCTGCGCCATGAGCAGTTCTTC	CASSLSMGRDLRHEQFF
.	TRBV14	once	TRBJ2-5	TGTGCCAGCAGCCAAGGATATAGACTTATGGAGACCCAGTACTTC	CASSQGYRLMETQYF
TRBD2	TRBV27	.	TRBJ2-7	TGTGCCAGCAGTGCAATAGCGGGAGGGCCGTTCAGGGAGCAGTACTTC	CASSAIAGGPFREQYF
TRBD1	TRBV18	.	TRBJ1-3	TGTGCCAGCTCGTCGGGACAGGGCCTGAGAAACACCATATATTTT	CASSSGQGLRNTIYF
.	TRBV2	.	TRBJ1-1	TGTGCCAGCACACCCCGGGTAGCTGATCTGACTGAAGCTTTCTTT	CASTPRVADLTEAFF
TRBD1	TRBV19	.	TRBJ1-2	TGTGCCAGTAGTATCGGGACAGGGGATGGCTACACCTTC	CASSIGTGDGYTF
TRBD1	TRBV6-4	few	TRBJ2-5	TGTGCCAGCAGTCCCGGGACAGGGGGCTCAGAGACCCAGTACTTC	CASSPGTGGSETQYF
.	TRBV4-1	.	TRBJ1-5	TGCGCCAGCAGCCAAGTTGGGGGCGGTAGCAATCAGCCCCAGCATTTT	CASSQVGGGSNQPQHF
TRBD2	TRBV27	.	TRBJ2-3	TGTGCCAGCACCCTAGCGGGGGGACGGGGAGATACGCAGTATTTT	CASTLAGGRGDTQYF
.	TRBV25-1	few	TRBJ2-2	TGTGCCAGCAGTGGCCCGACAGAGACCGGGGAGCTGTTTTTT	CASSGPTETGELFF
TRBD1	TRBV7-8	.	TRBJ1-2	TGTGCCAGCAGCTTAGGACAGGGGGAATACTATGGCTACACCTTC	CASSLGQGEYYGYTF
TRBD1	TRBV2	.	TRBJ1-2	TGTGCCGGACGGGACAGGGGAATTGGCTACACCTTC	CAGRDRGIGYTF
.	TRBV5-1	.	TRBJ1-2	TGCGCCAGCAGCTTGGCCAGTTCCTATGGCTACACCTTC	CASSLASSYGYTF
TRBD1	TRBV27	.	TRBJ2-1	TGTGCCAGCAGTTTATACGGACAGGGAAACAATGAGCAGTTCTTC	CASSLYGQGNNEQFF
.	TRBV6-5	.	TRBJ1-1	TGTGCCAGCAGTTACGACCGGGTAGTCACTGAAGCTTTCTTT	CASSYDRVVTEAFF
.	TRBV28	.	TRBJ2-7	TGTGCCAGCAGCCCACAGGGCAGCGAGCAGTACTTC	CASSPQGSEQYF
TRBD1	TRBV5-4	.	TRBJ1-2	TGTGCCAGCAGCTCCGACAGGGTCGGAGGCTACACCTTC	CASSSDRVGGYTF
TRBD1	TRBV15	.	TRBJ1-6	TGTGCCACCAGCAGAGAACAGGGGACGGTTGCACCCCTCCACTTT	CATSREQGTVAPLHF
.	TRBV2	.	TRBJ2-7	TGTGCTATTCGAGGAAAGGTGGCCTACGAGCAGTACTTC	CAIRGKVAYEQYF
.	TRBV5-1	.	TRBJ2-7	TGCGCCAGCAGCTTGCGCCAGGTCCACGAGCAGTACTTC	CASSLRQVHEQYF
TRBD1	TRBV6-6	.	TRBJ1-1	TGTGCCAGCAGTCTTACAGGGGGCGAGAACACTGAAGCTTTCTTT	CASSLTGGENTEAFF
TRBD1	TRBV5-1	.	TRBJ1-1	TGCGCCAGCAGCCGCACAGGGGGGATTGGTGAAGCTTTCTTT	CASSRTGGIGEAFF
.	TRBV7-8	.	TRBJ1-1	TGTGCCAGCATCATACAGGGAGGGACTGAAGCTTTCTTT	CASIIQGGTEAFF
.	TRBV4-1	few	TRBJ1-2	TGCGCCAGCAGCCACCCAGGCACCGCGAACTATGGCTACACCTTC	CASSHPGTANYGYTF
TRBD1	TRBV2	.	TRBJ2-2	TGTGCCAGCGGGACAGGGAGGGATCCCGGGGAGCTGTTTTTT	CASGTGRDPGELFF
.	TRBV27	.	TRBJ1-1	TGTGCCAGCAGTTTTCAGGCAGGCACTGAAGCTTTCTTT	CASSFQAGTEAFF
.	TRBV2	.	TRBJ1-4	TGTGCCAGCAGTGAGGGGAGGCAAACGCTGGGTGAAAAACTGTTTTTT	CASSEGRQTLGEKLFF
.	TRBV6-4	.	TRBJ2-2	TGTGCCAGCAGTAAAGAAGGGGCTAACACCGGGGAGCTGTTTTTT	CASSKEGANTGELFF
TRBD2	TRBV2	.	TRBJ2-7	TGTGCCAATTGGGCGGGAGGGGCCTACGAGCAGTACTTC	CANWAGGAYEQYF
.	TRBV5-1	once	TRBJ1-1	TGCGCCAGCAGCTTGGAGGGGCAGAGGGAAGCTTTCTTT	CASSLEGQREAFF
.	TRBV7-9	few	TRBJ1-1	TGTGCCAGCAGCTTACAAGGGGTAGCTGAAGCTTTCTTT	CASSLQGVAEAFF
TRBD1	TRBV7-8	once	TRBJ2-5	TGTGCCAGCAGCTTGGACAGGGGGGGCCAAGAGACCCAGTACTTC	CASSLDRGGQETQYF
TRBD2	TRBV25-1	once	TRBJ2-7	TGTGCCACCCAGACTAGCGGGAGATACGAGCAGTACTTC	CATQTSGRYEQYF
TRBD1	TRBV10-2	.	TRBJ1-1	TGCGCCAGCATTGAGCCCGGGACAGAATACACTGAAGCTTTCTTT	CASIEPGTEYTEAFF
TRBD2	TRBV25-1	.	TRBJ2-1	TGTGCCAGCAGTGAATTGGGCCGGACTAGATCCAATGAGCAGTTCTTC	CASSELGRTRSNEQFF
TRBD1	TRBV4-1	.	TRBJ2-7	TGCGCCAGCAGCCGAGGACAGGGGGCGCTTACCAACGAGCAGTACTTC	CASSRGQGALTNEQYF
.	TRBV5-1	.	TRBJ1-2	TGCGCCAGCAGCTTGGAGCGCCCCACGAGCTATGGCTACACCTTC	CASSLERPTSYGYTF
.	TRBV7-2	.	TRBJ2-7	TGTGCCAGCAGCTCCAACGGGGGATCCTACGAGCAGTACTTC	CASSSNGGSYEQYF
.	TRBV5-4	.	TRBJ1-1	TGTGCCAGCAGCTTCCGGCAGGGAAACACTGAAGCTTTCTTT	CASSFRQGNTEAFF
TRBD1	TRBV28	.	TRBJ1-2	TGTGCCAGCAGTTTTCGACAGGGGCATGGCTACACCTTC	CASSFRQGHGYTF
.	TRBV12-5	few	TRBJ1-2	TGTGCTAGTGGTTTGGACGACAGGCCTAACTATGGCTACACCTTC	CASGLDDRPNYGYTF
TRBD2	TRBV30	.	TRBJ2-7	TGTGCCTGGAGTGTACTAGCGGGGACCCTCGAGCAGTACTTC	CAWSVLAGTLEQYF
.	TRBV13	.	TRBJ1-5	TGTGCCAGCAGCTCCGGGGGGGGAGGTCAGCCCCAGCATTTT	CASSSGGGGQPQHF
TRBD1	TRBV19	.	TRBJ1-2	TGTGCCAGTAGGGACAGGGGAGGTGGCTACACCTTC	CASRDRGGGYTF
TRBD2	TRBV4-1	.	TRBJ2-5	TGCGCCAGCAGCCAAGATGAGGCGGAGCGGGGGCCCGGAGAGACCCAGTACTTC	CASSQDEAERGPGETQYF
TRBD1	TRBV14	.	TRBJ2-7	TGTGCCAGCAGCCAAGACTGGGCGACAGGGGAATCTACCTACGAGCAGTACTTC	CASSQDWATGESTYEQYF
TRBD1	TRBV30	.	TRBJ1-6	TGTGCCTGGAGTTCGGGAACATTGTTCGGCGGACAGGGGACTTCCCTTTCCTATAATTCACCCCTCCACTTT	CAWSSGTLFGGQGTSLSYNSPLHF
.	TRBV27	.	TRBJ2-7	TGTGCCAGCAGCTCTATTTCAGGGGTCGATACCTACGAGCAGTACTTC	CASSSISGVDTYEQYF
.	TRBV28	.	TRBJ1-2	TGTGCCAGCGATGCAAGGAGTATTCTTAACTATGGCTACACCTTC	CASDARSILNYGYTF
TRBD2	TRBV11-2	.	TRBJ2-2	TGTGCCAGCAACCACCTAGCGGGAGGTGGGACCGGGGAGCTGTTTTTT	CASNHLAGGGTGELFF
.	TRBV28	.	TRBJ2-7	TGTGCCAGCAGCTCCAGCAGCTTGTCTCGACTGTACTTC	CASSSSSLSRLYF
.	TRBV27	.	TRBJ2-7	TGTGCCAGCAGTTCCTGGACACCTACCTACGGGCAGTACTTC	CASSSWTPTYGQYF
TRBD2	TRBV19	.	TRBJ2-1	TGTGCCAGTAGTCGTAGGACTAGCGGGGGAATTGGGGATGAGCAGTTCTTC	CASSRRTSGGIGDEQFF
.	TRBV10-3	.	TRBJ2-7	TGTGCCATCAGTGAGTGGTTTGGGAGCCAGGAGGTCAACGAGCAGTACTTC	CAISEWFGSQEVNEQYF
.	TRBV30	once	TRBJ2-1	TGTGCCTGGAGTGTAGGGCAGGGTTTCAATGAGCAGTTCTTC	CAWSVGQGFNEQFF